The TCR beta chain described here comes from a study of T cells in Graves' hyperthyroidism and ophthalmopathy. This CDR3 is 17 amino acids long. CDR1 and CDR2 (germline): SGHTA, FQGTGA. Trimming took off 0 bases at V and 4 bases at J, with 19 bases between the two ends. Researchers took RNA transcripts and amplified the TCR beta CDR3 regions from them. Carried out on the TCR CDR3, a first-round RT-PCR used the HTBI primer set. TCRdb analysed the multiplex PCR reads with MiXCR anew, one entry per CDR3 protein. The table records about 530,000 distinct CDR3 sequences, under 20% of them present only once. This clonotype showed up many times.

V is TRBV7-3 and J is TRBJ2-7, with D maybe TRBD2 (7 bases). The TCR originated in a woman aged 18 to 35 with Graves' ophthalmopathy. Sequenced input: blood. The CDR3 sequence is CASSLTGWTRGGYEQYF. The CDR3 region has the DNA TGTGCCAGCAGCTTAACGGGGTGGACTAGAGGGGGTTACGAGCAGTACTTC.